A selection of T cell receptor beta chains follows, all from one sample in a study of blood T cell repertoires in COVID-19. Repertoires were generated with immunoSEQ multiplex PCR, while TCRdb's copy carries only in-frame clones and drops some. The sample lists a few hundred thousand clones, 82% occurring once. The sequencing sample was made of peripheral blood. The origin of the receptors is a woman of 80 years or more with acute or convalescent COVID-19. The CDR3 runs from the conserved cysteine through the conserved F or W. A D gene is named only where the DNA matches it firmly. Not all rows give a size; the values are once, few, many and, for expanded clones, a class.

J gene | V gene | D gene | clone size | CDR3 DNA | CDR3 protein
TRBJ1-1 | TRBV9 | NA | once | TGTGCCAGCAGCACAGACCCGACAAGAGGGGCTTTCTTT | CASSTDPTRGAFF
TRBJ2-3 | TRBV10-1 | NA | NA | TGCGCCAGCAGTGAGAAGGGGTACAAAACAGATACGCAGTATTTT | CASSEKGYKTDTQYF
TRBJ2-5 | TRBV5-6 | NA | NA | TGTGCCAGCAGTTTGGGGTCACGGGAGACCCAGTACTTC | CASSLGSRETQYF
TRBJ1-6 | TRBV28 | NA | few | TGTGCCAGCTATATCGGGAGCTCCTATAATTCACCCCTCCACTTT | CASYIGSSYNSPLHF
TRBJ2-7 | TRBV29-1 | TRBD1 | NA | TGCAGCGTCAACCAAGACAGGGCCCCCTACGAGCAGTACTTC | CSVNQDRAPYEQYF
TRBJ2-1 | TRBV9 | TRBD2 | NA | TGTGCCAGCAGCGCCCAAACTAGCGGGGGGGAGCAGTTCTTC | CASSAQTSGGEQFF
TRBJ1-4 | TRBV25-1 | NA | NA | TGTGCCAGCAGTGAATTAGGTGGCAGGGATAATGAAAAACTGTTTTTT | CASSELGGRDNEKLFF
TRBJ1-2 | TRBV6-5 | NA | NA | TGTGCCAGCACCAATGTGGGGGGGGGCGGTGGCTACACCTTC | CASTNVGGGGGYTF
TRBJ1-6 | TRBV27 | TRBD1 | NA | TGTGCCAGCAGTTCCCGGGGCGACAGGGTGTATAATTCACCCCTCCACTTT | CASSSRGDRVYNSPLHF
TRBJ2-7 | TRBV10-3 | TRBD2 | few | TGTGCCATCAGAACGGGGGGCTACGAGCAGTACTTC | CAIRTGGYEQYF
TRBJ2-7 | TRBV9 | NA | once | TGTGCCAGCAGCGTAACCGGGGGCGAGCAGTACTTC | CASSVTGGEQYF
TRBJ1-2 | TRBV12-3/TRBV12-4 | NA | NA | TGTGCCAGCAGTTTATCCAGGGACTATGGCTACACCTTC | CASSLSRDYGYTF
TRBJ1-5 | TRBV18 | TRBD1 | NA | TGTGCCAGCTCTCGGGACAGCGGCAATCAGCCCCAGCATTTT | CASSRDSGNQPQHF
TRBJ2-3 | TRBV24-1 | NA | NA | TGTGCCACCAGTCCCCCCCAGCGGGATACGCAGTATTTT | CATSPPQRDTQYF
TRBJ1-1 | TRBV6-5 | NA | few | TGTGCCACTCAAAAGACAGCCGTGAACACTGAAGCTTTCTTT | CATQKTAVNTEAFF
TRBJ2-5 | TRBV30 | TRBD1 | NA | TGTGCCTGGACCCCTCTAGGGACAGCCCAAGAGACCCAGTACTTC | CAWTPLGTAQETQYF
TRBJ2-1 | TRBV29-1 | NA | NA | TGCAGCGTTGCGCAGGGTCTGGACAATGAGCAGTTCTTC | CSVAQGLDNEQFF
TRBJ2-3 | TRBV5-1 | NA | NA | TGCGCCAGCAGCTTGGGGCATAGCACAGATACGCAGTATTTT | CASSLGHSTDTQYF
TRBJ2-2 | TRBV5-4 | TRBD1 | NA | TGTGCCAGCAGCTTAGGGACAGGGAACACCGGGGAGCTGTTTTTT | CASSLGTGNTGELFF
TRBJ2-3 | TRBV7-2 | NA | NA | TGTGCCAGCAGCTTACGGGCGGCCAGGGGGAGGACAGATACGCAGTATTTT | CASSLRAARGRTDTQYF
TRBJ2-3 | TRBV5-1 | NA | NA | TGCGCCAGCAGCTTCGGGGGGCACACAGATACGCAGTATTTT | CASSFGGHTDTQYF
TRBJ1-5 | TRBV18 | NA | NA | TGTGCCAGCTCCCCCGAAATAACAGGGAGCAATCAGCCCCAGCATTTT | CASSPEITGSNQPQHF
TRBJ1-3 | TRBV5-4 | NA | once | TGTGCCAGCAGCTTGGGGGGGGAATCTGGAAACACCATATATTTT | CASSLGGESGNTIYF
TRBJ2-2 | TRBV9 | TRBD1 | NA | TGTGCCAGCAGCACCGGGACAGCAAACACCGGGGAGCTGTTTTTT | CASSTGTANTGELFF
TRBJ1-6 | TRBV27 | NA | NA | TGTGCCAGCAGTTTACGCAGCGATAATTCACCCCTCCACTTT | CASSLRSDNSPLHF
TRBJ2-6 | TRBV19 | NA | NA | TGTGCCAGTAGTGGACGCAGGGGATCTGGGGCCAACGTCCTGACTTTC | CASSGRRGSGANVLTF
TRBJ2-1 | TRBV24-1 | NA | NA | TGTGCCACCAGTGACCGTTCTCCGAGCTCCTACAATGAGCAGTTCTTC | CATSDRSPSSYNEQFF
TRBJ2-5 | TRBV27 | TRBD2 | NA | TGTGCCAGCAGTTCGGGGGGGCAGACCCAGTACTTC | CASSSGGQTQYF
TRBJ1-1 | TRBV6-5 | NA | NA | TGTGCCACCACTCCCAGGGGGAACACTGAAGCTTTCTTT | CATTPRGNTEAFF